The entry below gives a single TCR beta chain sequence along with its context. Its antigen remains unknown. The data derive from a study of graft-versus-host responses after intestinal transplantation. The method was immunoSEQ multiplex PCR; TCRdb's version includes in-frame clones alone and lacks a portion of them. Counted here are under 95,000 clones, about 88% occurring once; the ten biggest clones make up 0.28%. This CDR3 comprises 15 residues. V was clipped by 5 bases and J by 2 bases, with 15 bases between them. CDR1 and CDR2 (germline): LNHDA, SQIVND (reference sequence). V usage is TRBV19 and J usage is TRBJ1-1; weak D call: TRBD1 (5 bases). The source is a human donor who was the organ donor for an intestinal transplant. Sequencing used unstimulated CD4+ T cells sorted from spleen or lymph node cells, obtained before transplant. The CDR3 protein is CASSRGGAPNTEAFF. The CDR3 coding sequence is TGTGCCAGTAGTCGGGGAGGGGCGCCTAACACTGAAGCTTTCTTT. Using reference TRBV19 and TRBJ1-1 for the parts outside the CDR3, the full variable domain is DGGITQSPKYLFRKEGQNVTLSCEQNLNHDAMYWYRQDPGQGLRLIYYSQIVNDFQKGDIAEGYSVSREKKESFPLTVTSAQKNPTAFYLCASSRGGAPNTEAFFGQGTRLTVV.